A single sample gave rise to the 11 T cell receptor beta chains below, sequenced in a study of blood T cell repertoires in COVID-19 (TCRdb year 2020). To prepare the library, the immunoSEQ multiplex PCR assay was applied. This is the immuneACCESS table as TCRdb keeps it, with only in-frame sequences that have V and J called. A part of the clones is gone; compared with another copy, unresolved V genes explain less than half, and the rest is unexplained. For this sample the table gives more than 350,000 clones, of which 85% to 90% were detected only once. The ten largest clonotypes hold around 9.3% of the sample. The sequenced sample consisted of PBMCs or T cells enriched from blood (not recorded which). These TCRs come from a woman aged 50 to 60 who had recovered from COVID-19.

The chain uses TRBV13 and TRBJ2-5; TRBD1 matches at 10 bases. CDR3 length equals 15 residues. Germline lookup yields CDR1 PRHDT and CDR2 FYEKMQ (reference sequence). V lost 5 bases and J lost 4; bases outside the gene matches: 7. The CDR3 sequence: CASSLGTGELETQYF. For the CDR3, the DNA is TGTGCCAGCAGCCTCGGGACAGGGGAATTAGAGACCCAGTACTTC.

J is TRBJ1-5 and V is TRBV19; the D gene is possibly TRBD1 (6 bases). The germline gives CDR1 LNHDA, CDR2 SQIVND (reference sequence). The CDR3 runs to 15 residues. V lost 6 bases and J 7 bases, leaving 19 bases between the germline ends. The CDR3 here is CASSITGSGRQPQHF. The DNA of the CDR3 is TGTGCCAGTAGCATAACAGGGTCCGGTAGACAGCCCCAGCATTTT.

This chain links TRBV7-2 with TRBJ2-3; D call uncertain. The CDR3 has 15 residues. Germline V gene data show CDR1 as SGHTA and CDR2 as FQGNSA. The V end lost 6 bases, the J end lost 2 bases, and 15 bases lay between the germline ends. CDR3 nucleotide sequence: TGTGCCAGCAGTTACACCTCCGCTGACACAGATACGCAGTATTTT. Protein: CASSYTSADTDTQYF.

The chain carries TRBV5-1 and TRBJ1-4, with D tentatively TRBD1 (6 bases). The CDR3 covers 13 residues. Trimming removed 1 base from V and 5 bases from J, with 6 bases in between. Germline V gene data show CDR1 as SGHRS and CDR2 as YFSETQ. The CDR3 here is CASSLRGNEKLFF. The CDR3 DNA reads as TGCGCCAGCAGCTTGAGGGGGAATGAAAAACTGTTTTTT. Full variable domain (rest looked up from reference TRBV5-1 and TRBJ1-4): KAGVTQTPRYLIKTRGQQVTLSCSPISGHRSVSWYQQTPGQGLQFLFEYFSETQRNKGNFPGRFSGRQFSNSRSEMNVSTLELGDSALYLCASSLRGNEKLFFGSGTQLSVL.

The rearrangement uses TRBV11-2 and TRBJ2-7; perhaps TRBD1 as D (7 bases). The CDR3 loop spans 16 amino acids. Germline loops: CDR1 SGHAT, CDR2 FQNNGV. Trimming cost V 1 base and J 2 bases, with 15 bases left between them. CDR3 DNA sequence: TGTGCCAGCAGCTTAGTCCAGGGGGACTCACCCTACGAGCAGTACTTC. Amino acid sequence: CASSLVQGDSPYEQYF.

To note about this clone: At the DNA level, this CDR3 is encoded by other sequences in the same sample as well. V is TRBV27 and J is TRBJ1-1; D remains ambiguous. The CDR3 runs 13 residues. V dropped 2 bases and J dropped 0 bases, with 4 bases sitting between them. From germline, CDR1 is MNHEY and CDR2 SMNVEV (reference sequence). The CDR3 nucleotides read TGTGCCAGCAGTTTACAGATGAACACTGAAGCTTTCTTT. Its translation is CASSLQMNTEAFF.

The V gene is TRBV4-2, the J gene TRBJ1-4; unclear D gene. The V end was cut by 1 base, the J end by 5 bases, with 11 bases between. The CDR3 is made up of 15 amino acids. The V gene's germline CDR1 is LGHNA and CDR2 YNFKEQ. CDR3 DNA sequence: TGTGCCAGCAGCCAAGGGGCACAGTTGAATGAAAAACTGTTTTTT. The encoded protein is CASSQGAQLNEKLFF.

The rearrangement links TRBV4-1 to TRBJ1-2; D is undetermined. The V end was cut by 0 bases, the J end by 7 bases, with 12 bases between. CDR3 length: 14 amino acids. The germline CDR1 and CDR2 sequences are MGHRA and YSYEKL. The CDR3 nucleotides are TGCGCCAGCAGCCAAGATCCCCTCCTCCTTGGCTACACCTTC. Its protein product is CASSQDPLLLGYTF.

V gene TRBV7-3 combines with J gene TRBJ2-3; 12 bases line up with TRBD2. Per germline, CDR1 SGHTA and CDR2 FQGTGA. The CDR3 runs 15 residues. V lost 5 bases to trimming and J lost 4 bases; unmatched junction nucleotides: 4. DNA for the CDR3: TGTGCCAGCAGCCCTAGCGGGGGGGCCGCAGATACGCAGTATTTT. Its translation is CASSPSGGAADTQYF. Together with reference TRBV7-3 and TRBJ2-3, the CDR3 gives the full variable domain: GAGVSQTPSNKVTEKGKYVELRCDPISGHTALYWYRQSLGQGPEFLIYFQGTGAADDSGLPNDRFFAVRPEGSVSTLKIQRTERGDSAVYLCASSPSGGAADTQYFGPGTRLTVL.

The chain has TRBV7-9 and TRBJ1-1; D possibly corresponds to TRBD1 (6 bases). The CDR3 is 13 amino acids. V was clipped by 1 base and J by 6 bases, with 9 bases between them. Germline assignment: CDR1 SEHNR and CDR2 FQNEAQ (reference sequence). The CDR3 nucleotides read TGTGCCAGCAGCTTAGGGGGGCCGGCTGAAGCTTTCTTT. This gives the protein CASSLGGPAEAFF.

The rearrangement uses TRBV9 and TRBJ1-6; D is unclear. Trimming pared 0 bases from V and 4 bases from J, leaving 8 bases between. This CDR3 has 15 amino acids. CDR1 is SGDLS and CDR2 is YYNGEE in the germline V gene. CDR3 in DNA: TGTGCCAGCAGCGTAGGCCCAGATTATAATTCACCCCTCCACTTT. Amino acids: CASSVGPDYNSPLHF.